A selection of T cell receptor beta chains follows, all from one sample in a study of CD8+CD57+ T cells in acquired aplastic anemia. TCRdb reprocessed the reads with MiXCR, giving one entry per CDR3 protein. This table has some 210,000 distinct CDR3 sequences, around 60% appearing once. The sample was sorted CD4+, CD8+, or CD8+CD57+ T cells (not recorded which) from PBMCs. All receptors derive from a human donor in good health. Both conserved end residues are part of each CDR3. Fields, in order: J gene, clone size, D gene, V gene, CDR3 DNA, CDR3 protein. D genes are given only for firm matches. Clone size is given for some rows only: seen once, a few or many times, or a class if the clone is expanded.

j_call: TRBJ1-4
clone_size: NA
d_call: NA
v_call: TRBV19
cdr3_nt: TGTGCCATTAGCCGGGATCCGGTAAAACTGTTTTTT
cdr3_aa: CAISRDPVKLFF

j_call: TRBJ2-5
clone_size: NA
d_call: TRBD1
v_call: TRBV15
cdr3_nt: TGTGCCACCAGCAGAGGGGACAGGGTGGAGACCCAGTACTTC
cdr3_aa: CATSRGDRVETQYF

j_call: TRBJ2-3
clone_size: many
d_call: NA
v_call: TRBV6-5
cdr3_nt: TGTGCCAGCAGTCCCTCCGGAGGGGGGCCTGATACGCAGTATTTT
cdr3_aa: CASSPSGGGPDTQYF

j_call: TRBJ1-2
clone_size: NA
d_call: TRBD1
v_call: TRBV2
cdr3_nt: TGTGCCAGCAGGGAGGACAGGTACGGCTACACCTTC
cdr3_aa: CASREDRYGYTF

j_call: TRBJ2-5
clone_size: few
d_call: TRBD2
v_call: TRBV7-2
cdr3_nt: TGTGCCAGCAGCTTAGCCCCCGGACTAGCAGAGACCCAGTACTTC
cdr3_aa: CASSLAPGLAETQYF

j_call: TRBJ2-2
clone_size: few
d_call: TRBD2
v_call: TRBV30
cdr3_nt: TGTGCCTGGACCGACCTAGCGGCTTACACCGGGGAGCTGTTTTTT
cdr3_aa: CAWTDLAAYTGELFF

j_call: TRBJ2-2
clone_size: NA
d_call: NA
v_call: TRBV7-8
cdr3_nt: TGTGCCAGCAGCTTAGGGGGGAACACCGGGGAGCTGTTTTTT
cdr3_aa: CASSLGGNTGELFF

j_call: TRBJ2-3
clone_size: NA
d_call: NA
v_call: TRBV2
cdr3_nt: TGTGCCAGCAGTGAATGGAGTTTAGAGGGTCCGCAGTATTTT
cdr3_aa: CASSEWSLEGPQYF

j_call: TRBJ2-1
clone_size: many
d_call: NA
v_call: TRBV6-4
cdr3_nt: TGTGCCAGCAGTGACAGGGACACAATCCCCTACAATGAGCAGTTCTTC
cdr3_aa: CASSDRDTIPYNEQFF

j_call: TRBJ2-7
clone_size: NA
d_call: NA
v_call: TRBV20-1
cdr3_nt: TGCAGTGCTAGGGACTTTGAGGGGGGGCTTTCCTACGAGCAGTACTTC
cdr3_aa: CSARDFEGGLSYEQYF

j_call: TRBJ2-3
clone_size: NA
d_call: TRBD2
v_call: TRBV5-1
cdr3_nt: TGCGCCAGCAGCTTGGCCCGGACTAGCGGGGGAGGAGACACAGATACGCAGTATTTT
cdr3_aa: CASSLARTSGGGDTDTQYF

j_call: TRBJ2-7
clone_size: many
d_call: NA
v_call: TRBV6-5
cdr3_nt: TGTGCCAGCAGTTACACAGGGTCGTTCGACGAGCAGTACTTC
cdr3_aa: CASSYTGSFDEQYF

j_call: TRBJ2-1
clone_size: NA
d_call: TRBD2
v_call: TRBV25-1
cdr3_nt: TGTGCCAGCAGTGATGCGGGGGCCTACAATGAGCAGTTCTTC
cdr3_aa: CASSDAGAYNEQFF

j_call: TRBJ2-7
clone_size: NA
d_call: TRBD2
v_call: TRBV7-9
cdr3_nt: TGTGCCAGCAGCTCCGGACTAGCGGGTCCCTACGAGCAGTACTTC
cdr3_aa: CASSSGLAGPYEQYF

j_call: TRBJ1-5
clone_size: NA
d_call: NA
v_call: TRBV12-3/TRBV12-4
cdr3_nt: TGTGCCAGCAGTACCCGAATGTATGGTAGCAATCAGCCCCAGCATTTT
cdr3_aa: CASSTRMYGSNQPQHF

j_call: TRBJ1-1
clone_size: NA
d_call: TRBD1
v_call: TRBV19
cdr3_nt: TGTGCCAGTAGGCCCCGGGACAGGGGAGCTTTCTTT
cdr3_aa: CASRPRDRGAFF

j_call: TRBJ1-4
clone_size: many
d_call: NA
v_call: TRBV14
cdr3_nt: TGTGCCAGCAGCCAAGGAGCGTTCGCTAATGAAAAACTGTTTTTT
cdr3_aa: CASSQGAFANEKLFF

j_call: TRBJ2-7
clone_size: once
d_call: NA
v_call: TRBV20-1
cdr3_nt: TGCAGTGCTAGAGCCAGGACGCATACCTACGAGCAGTACTTC
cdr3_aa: CSARARTHTYEQYF

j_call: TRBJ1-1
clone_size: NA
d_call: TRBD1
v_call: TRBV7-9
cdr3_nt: TGTGCCAGCAGCCCCGGGACAGGGAAAAATCAGGAGGGTTTCATGAACACTGAAGCTTTCTTT
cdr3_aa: CASSPGTGKNQEGFMNTEAFF

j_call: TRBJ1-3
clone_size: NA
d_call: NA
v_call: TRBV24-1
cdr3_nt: TGTGCCAAACGTTGGAACACCATATATTTT
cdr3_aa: CAKRWNTIYF

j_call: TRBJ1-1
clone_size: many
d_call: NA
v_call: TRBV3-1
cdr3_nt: TGTGCCAGCAGCCAATTCGGACAGAGTGAAGCTTTCTTT
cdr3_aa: CASSQFGQSEAFF

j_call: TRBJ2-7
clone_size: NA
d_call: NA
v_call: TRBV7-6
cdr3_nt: TGTGCCAGCAGCTTATTGGGAAACCCCTACGAGCAGTACTTC
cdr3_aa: CASSLLGNPYEQYF

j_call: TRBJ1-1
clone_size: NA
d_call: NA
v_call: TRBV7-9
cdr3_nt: TGTGCCAGCAGCTTAGACAGGGAGGGGGGTCAGCAGGATGAAGCTTTCTTT
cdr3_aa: CASSLDREGGQQDEAFF

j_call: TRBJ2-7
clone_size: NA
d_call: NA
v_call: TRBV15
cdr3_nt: TGTGCCACCAGCAGAGAGCTGGGTGTCTACGAGCAGTACTTC
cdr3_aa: CATSRELGVYEQYF

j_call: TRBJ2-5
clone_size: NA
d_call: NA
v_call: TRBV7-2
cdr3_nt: NA
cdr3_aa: CASSFYICSARPTYQETQYF

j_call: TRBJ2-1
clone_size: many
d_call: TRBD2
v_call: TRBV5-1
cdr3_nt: TGCGCCAGCAGCTTCGCTAGCGGGGGGGCCCATGAGCAGTTCTTC
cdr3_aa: CASSFASGGAHEQFF

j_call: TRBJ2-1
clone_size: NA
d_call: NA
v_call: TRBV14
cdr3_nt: TGTGCCAGCAGCCGGGCAGGGATTGAGCAGTTCTTC
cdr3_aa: CASSRAGIEQFF

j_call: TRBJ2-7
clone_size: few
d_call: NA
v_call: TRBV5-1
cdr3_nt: TGCGCCAGCAGCTTTCGACAGGCTGACGAGCAGTACTTC
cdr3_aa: CASSFRQADEQYF

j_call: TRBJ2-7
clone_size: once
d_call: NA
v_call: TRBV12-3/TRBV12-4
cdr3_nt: TGTGCCAGTTGGGGTAAATACGGCGACGAGCAGTACTTC
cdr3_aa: CASWGKYGDEQYF

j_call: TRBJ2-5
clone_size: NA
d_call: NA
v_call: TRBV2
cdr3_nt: TGTGCTAATTATCGGGACACCGCGGGGACCCAGTACTTC
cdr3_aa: CANYRDTAGTQYF

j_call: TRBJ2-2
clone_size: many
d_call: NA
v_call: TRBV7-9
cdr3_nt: TGTGCCAGCAGCTTAGCGGTGAACACCGGGGAGCTGTTTTTT
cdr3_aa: CASSLAVNTGELFF

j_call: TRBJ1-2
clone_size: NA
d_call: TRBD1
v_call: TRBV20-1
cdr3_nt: TGCAGTGCTCGAGGGGGCGCCAACTATGGCTACACCTTC
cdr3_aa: CSARGGANYGYTF

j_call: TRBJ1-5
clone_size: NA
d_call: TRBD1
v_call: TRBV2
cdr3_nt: TGTGCCAGCAGGGCGGGACAGTTGAATCAGCCCCAGCATTTT
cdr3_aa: CASRAGQLNQPQHF

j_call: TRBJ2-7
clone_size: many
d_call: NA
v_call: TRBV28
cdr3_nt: TGTGCCAGCAGTTCTCGAGACATACCTTACGAGCAGTACTTC
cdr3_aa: CASSSRDIPYEQYF

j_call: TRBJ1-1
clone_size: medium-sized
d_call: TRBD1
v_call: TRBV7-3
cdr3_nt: TGTGCCAGCAGCAACGACCCGGGACAGCCTATTTCTGAAGCTTTCTTT
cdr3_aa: CASSNDPGQPISEAFF